This passage covers 30 T cell receptor beta chains from one sample sequenced in a study of blood T cell repertoires in COVID-19. Only in-frame clones appear in the TCRdb table, and some are missing; sequencing was by immunoSEQ multiplex PCR. There are about 120,000 clones in the sample; 82% occur only once, and approximately 4.9% lies in the top ten. The sample taken for sequencing was peripheral blood. The receptors derive from a woman aged 70-85 years with acute or convalescent COVID-19.

This clone has just one count. V gene TRBV7-3 combines with J gene TRBJ2-1; TRBD2 matches at 13 bases. With 0 bases clipped from V and 7 bases from J, the junction kept 3 bases outside the gene matches. CDR3 length: 16 residues. Germline V gene sequence: CDR1 SGHTA, CDR2 FQGTGA. CDR3 protein: CASSLTGTSGVNEQFF. As DNA, the CDR3 is TGTGCCAGCAGCTTAACCGGGACTAGCGGGGTGAATGAGCAGTTCTTC.

The chain joins TRBV14 to TRBJ2-4; D is unclear. Deletions cut 3 bases from V and 0 bases from J, with 9 bases between. From germline, CDR1 is SGHDN and CDR2 FVKESK. The CDR3 spans 15 residues. CDR3 DNA sequence: TGTGCCAGCAGCCATGTATCCGGAGCCAAAAACATTCAGTACTTC. Protein sequence: CASSHVSGAKNIQYF.

J is TRBJ1-4 and V is TRBV4-2; D is unclear. The germline V gene has CDR1 LGHNA and CDR2 YNFKEQ. Trimming took 0 bases from V and 0 from J, leaving 5 bases between them. The CDR3 is 15 residues long. CDR3 protein: CASSQDLATNEKLFF. DNA for the CDR3: TGTGCCAGCAGCCAAGATCTCGCAACTAATGAAAAACTGTTTTTT.

V and J are TRBV19 and TRBJ1-1; D not certain. V was shortened by 7 bases and J by 1 base, with 22 bases between the two germline ends. This CDR3 is 17 amino acids long. Looked up from germline, CDR1 is LNHDA and CDR2 is SQIVND (reference sequence). The CDR3: CASTIQTQGSGNTEAFF. The CDR3 nucleotides are TGTGCCAGTACCATTCAGACCCAAGGATCGGGGAACACTGAAGCTTTCTTT.

The chain employs TRBV11-3 and TRBJ1-2; the D gene is possibly TRBD1 (6 bases). CDR3 size: 15 residues. Germline V lookup: CDR1 SGHNT, CDR2 YENEEA. Trimming took 5 bases from V and 2 from J, leaving 15 bases between them. CDR3: CASSDQGRGNYGYTF. The CDR3 DNA is TGTGCCAGCAGCGATCAGGGAAGGGGGAACTATGGCTACACCTTC.

The chain links TRBV19 to TRBJ2-5, with 7 bases that match TRBD2. This CDR3 spans 16 amino acids. CDR1 is LNHDA, CDR2 SQIVND, per germline (reference sequence). Trimming removed 6 bases from V and 3 bases from J; junction bases left unmatched: 13. CDR3 nucleotide sequence: TGTGCCAGTAGCCCCGCCGGGGGGAGCGAAGAAGAGACCCAGTACTTC. Translated: CASSPAGGSEEETQYF.

This sequence joins TRBV19 and TRBJ1-5, with D possibly being TRBD1 (6 bases). Germline V lookup: CDR1 LNHDA, CDR2 SQIVND (reference sequence). V was clipped by 8 bases and J by 7 bases, with 12 bases between them. The CDR3 runs 12 residues. CDR3: CASLQGGQPQHF. The CDR3 nucleotides read TGTGCCAGTCTACAGGGAGGGCAGCCCCAGCATTTT.

The chain couples TRBV5-6 to TRBJ2-5; D possibly corresponds to TRBD1 (6 bases). Germline loops: CDR1 SGHDT, CDR2 YYEEEE. V lost 4 bases to trimming and J lost 5 bases, with 15 bases between them. The CDR3 contains 14 residues. The CDR3 region is CASSPRGVLETQYF. CDR3 DNA: TGTGCCAGCAGCCCCAGGGGCGTCCTGGAGACCCAGTACTTC.

The gene calls are TRBV5-6 and TRBJ2-6, with D maybe TRBD2 (6 bases). The germline CDR1 and CDR2 sequences are SGHDT and YYEEEE. The V and J ends lost 1 base and 2 bases respectively, with 7 bases between them. There are 15 residues in the CDR3. The chain's CDR3 is CASSLWGAGANVLTF. The CDR3 nucleotides read TGTGCCAGCAGCTTGTGGGGGGCTGGGGCCAACGTCCTGACTTTC.

Only one count was recorded for this clone. This sequence joins TRBV10-3 and TRBJ1-3; 8 positions agree with TRBD1. V lost 6 bases and J lost 2; bases outside the gene matches: 6. The CDR3 covers 15 residues. CDR1 is ENHRY and CDR2 is SYGVKD in the germline V gene. The CDR3 DNA sequence: TGTGCCATCAGCTTCCTACAGGGGGCTGGAAACACCATATATTTT. This translates into CAISFLQGAGNTIYF.

The chain recombines TRBV16 with TRBJ1-6; the match to TRBD1 covers 7 bases. The CDR3 totals 14 residues. Germline V gene data show CDR1 as KGHSY and CDR2 as FQNENV. Unmatched junction bases numbered 7, after V lost 4 bases and J lost 10 bases. CDR3 sequence: CASSPDRVGSPLHF. DNA of the CDR3: TGTGCCAGCAGCCCCGACAGGGTTGGGTCACCCCTCCACTTT.

This sequence joins TRBV10-1 and TRBJ2-3, with 9 bases fitting TRBD2. The CDR3 is made up of 16 amino acids. V lost 5 bases to trimming and J lost 2 bases; unmatched junction nucleotides: 8. Germline assignment: CDR1 WNHNN and CDR2 SYGVQD (reference sequence). CDR3 in DNA: TGCGCCAGCAGTAAAGCGGGGGGCCCATCCACAGATACGCAGTATTTT. Encoded protein: CASSKAGGPSTDTQYF.

This clone was seen a handful of times. This chain joins TRBV6-5 and TRBJ1-2, with unresolved D. Germline loops: CDR1 MNHEY, CDR2 SVGAGI. The CDR3 consists of 14 residues. The V and J ends lost 2 bases and 5 bases respectively, with 12 bases between them. The CDR3 sequence is CASSYGFPGYGYTF. The CDR3 DNA sequence: TGTGCCAGCAGTTACGGTTTCCCCGGGTATGGCTACACCTTC.

The chain joins TRBV5-4 to TRBJ2-3; D possibly corresponds to TRBD2 (5 bases). V was shortened by 5 bases and J by 0 bases, with 13 bases between the two germline ends. CDR3 length: 15 amino acids. The germline V gene has CDR1 SGHNT and CDR2 YYREEE (reference sequence). CDR3 coding DNA: TGTGCCAGCAGTATGGACTCTCCTAGCACAGATACGCAGTATTTT. This sequence encodes CASSMDSPSTDTQYF.

The chain carries TRBV27 and TRBJ1-2; D not resolved. The CDR3 runs to 14 residues. Germline CDR1 is MNHEY and CDR2 is SMNVEV (reference sequence). V shed 5 bases and J shed 2 bases, with 12 bases lying between them. The DNA for the CDR3 is TGTGCCAGCAGTCGACAAAGAGCCAACTATGGCTACACCTTC. It encodes CASSRQRANYGYTF.

The chain couples TRBV24-1 to TRBJ1-5, with no clear D. This CDR3 is 14 amino acids long. In germline, CDR1 is KGHDR, CDR2 SFDVKD. The V end lost 1 base, the J end lost 2 bases, and 5 bases lay between the germline ends. CDR3 nucleotide sequence: TGTGCCACCAGTGATTTCCGGGGCAATCAGCCCCAGCATTTT. Its translation is CATSDFRGNQPQHF.

This chain links TRBV5-4 with TRBJ2-5; D is possibly TRBD2 (5 bases). CDR3 length equals 13 residues. Germline CDR1 SGHNT, CDR2 YYREEE (reference sequence). Between the trimmed V and J ends, which lost 1 base and 5 bases, there was a span of 9 bases. The CDR3 spells CASSLRASETQYF. As DNA, the CDR3 is TGTGCCAGCAGCTTGAGGGCTAGCGAGACCCAGTACTTC.

The chain links TRBV5-8 to TRBJ1-4, with a possible D match to TRBD1 (6 bases). V was pared by 2 bases and J by 0 bases, with 8 bases between. This CDR3 is built from 15 residues. From germline, CDR1 is SGHTS and CDR2 YDEGEE. As DNA, the CDR3 is TGTGCCAGCAGCTTTGGACAGACAACTAATGAAAAACTGTTTTTT. Protein product: CASSFGQTTNEKLFF.

A few counts support this clone. The chain employs TRBV7-2 and TRBJ1-3; a possible D gene is TRBD1 (5 bases). The CDR3 is made up of 15 amino acids. Looked up from germline, CDR1 is SGHTA and CDR2 is FQGNSA. Trimming took off 5 bases at V and 2 bases at J, with 13 bases between the two ends. The CDR3 reads CASSKVEGPGNTIYF. In nucleotides, the CDR3 is TGTGCCAGCAGCAAAGTGGAGGGGCCTGGAAACACCATATATTTT. Variable domain in full (rest from reference TRBV7-2 and TRBJ1-3): GAGVSQSPSNKVTEKGKDVELRCDPISGHTALYWYRQSLGQGLEFLIYFQGNSAPDKSGLPSDRFSAERTGGSVSTLTIQRTQQEDSAVYLCASSKVEGPGNTIYFGEGSWLTVV.

This clone turned up a few times. This chain uses TRBV29-1 with TRBJ2-2, with TRBD1 identical over 7 bases. Germline V lookup: CDR1 SQVTM, CDR2 ANQGSEA. V lost 6 bases and J lost 7; bases outside the gene matches: 14. The CDR3 is 15 amino acids. The CDR3 protein is CSVQRVDRVGGELFF. CDR3 bases: TGCAGCGTCCAAAGGGTCGACAGGGTCGGCGGGGAGCTGTTTTTT.

This chain uses TRBV5-1 with TRBJ2-7, with D possibly matching TRBD2 (6 bases). The CDR3 contains 14 residues. Per germline, CDR1 SGHRS and CDR2 YFSETQ. Trimming stripped 1 base from V and 6 bases from J, with 14 bases between. CDR3 nucleotides: TGCGCCAGCAGCTTGACAGGAACGGAGGGCGAGCAGTACGTC. It encodes CASSLTGTEGEQYV.

This clone is a singleton in its sample. The gene calls are TRBV11-3 and TRBJ1-1, with a tentative D call TRBD1 (6 bases). The V end lost 5 bases, the J end lost 1 base, and 14 bases lay between the germline ends. CDR1 is SGHNT, CDR2 YENEEA, per germline. The length of the CDR3 is 15 residues. The chain's CDR3 is CASSKDGRGNTEAFF. CDR3 nucleotide sequence: TGTGCCAGCAGCAAGGACGGCAGGGGGAACACTGAAGCTTTCTTT.

This clone was counted a single time. The rearrangement links TRBV7-8 to TRBJ2-5; TRBD1 aligns across 8 bases. The CDR3 consists of 15 residues. Germline lookup yields CDR1 SGHVS and CDR2 FQNEAQ. Trimming at V came to 5 bases and at J to 5 bases, leaving 10 bases not matched to a gene. The CDR3 nucleotides are TGTGCCAGCAGCCGAGGACAGGGTACTGGTGAGACCCAGTACTTC. It translates to CASSRGQGTGETQYF.

This clone occurred a few times. This chain connects TRBV3-1 (or the pseudogene TRBV3-2) to TRBJ1-1, with a tentative D call TRBD1 (5 bases). The CDR3 has 16 residues. Germline V gives CDR1 LGHDT, CDR2 YNNKEL (reference sequence). V shed 6 bases and J shed 0 bases, with 17 bases lying between them. CDR3 DNA: TGTGCCAGCAGTTCAGGGTCCGACCGTGTGAACACTGAAGCTTTCTTT. It specifies CASSSGSDRVNTEAFF.

The chain combines TRBV30 with TRBJ2-7; unclear D gene. This CDR3 has 11 amino acids. Germline V gives CDR1 GTSNPN, CDR2 SVGIG (reference sequence). Trimming stripped 0 bases from V and 9 bases from J, with 9 bases between. CDR3 region: CAWSVGRRQYF. For the CDR3, the DNA is TGTGCCTGGAGTGTGGGCAGAAGGCAGTACTTC.

The chain has TRBV10-3 and TRBJ1-1; D gene unclear. The V end lost 4 bases, the J end lost 0 bases, and 21 bases lay between the germline ends. Germline CDR1 and CDR2: ENHRY and SYGVKD. The CDR3 extends over 18 amino acids. The CDR3 DNA reads as TGTGCCATCAGTGGAGGGCGGTTCTCGAACTCCATGAACACTGAAGCTTTCTTT. It codes for CAISGGRFSNSMNTEAFF.

This clone was observed a single time. The gene calls are TRBV5-1 and TRBJ1-6; 8 bases are shared with TRBD1. The trim removed 4 bases at V and 7 bases at J, leaving 7 bases unmatched. This CDR3 is 15 amino acids long. Germline-derived CDR1 and CDR2 are SGHRS and YFSETQ. CDR3 sequence: CASSGDRGGNSPLHF. CDR3 DNA: TGCGCCAGCAGCGGAGACAGGGGCGGGAATTCACCCCTCCACTTT.

This clone appeared a few times. The chain recombines TRBV7-9 with TRBJ2-3, with 10 bases identical to TRBD2. V shed 7 bases, J shed 0 bases, and the junction held 4 bases outside the gene matches. In germline, CDR1 is SEHNR, CDR2 FQNEAQ (reference sequence). CDR3 size: 15 residues. The CDR3 loop reads CASNPAGGSTDTQYF. The CDR3 coding sequence is TGTGCCAGCAACCCAGCGGGGGGGAGCACAGATACGCAGTATTTT.

The chain combines TRBV4-3 with TRBJ2-3, with a tentative D call TRBD1 (6 bases). Germline V CDR1 and CDR2: LGHNA, YSLEER. The CDR3 loop spans 18 amino acids. V was clipped by 3 bases and J by 0 bases, with 19 bases between them. CDR3 loop: CASSQAAGTPTSTDTQYF. CDR3 in DNA: TGCGCCAGCAGCCAGGCCGCCGGGACACCAACTAGCACAGATACGCAGTATTTT.

The chain is built from TRBV10-3 and TRBJ2-2; possibly TRBD1 for D (6 bases). Trimming took off 4 bases at V and 8 bases at J, with 17 bases between the two ends. Germline assignment: CDR1 ENHRY and CDR2 SYGVKD. This CDR3 is 15 amino acids long. CDR3 region: CAISARTVAGGELFF. In DNA, the CDR3 is TGTGCCATCAGTGCCCGGACAGTAGCTGGGGGGGAGCTGTTTTTT.